Sequencing of this T cell receptor (beta chain) was carried out in a study of breast tumors, draining lymph nodes, adjacent tissues (dated by TCRdb to between 2015 and 2016). In terms of the full investigation: TCR beta repertoires were compared across tumor, adjacent nontumor tissue and axillary lymph nodes obtained from breast cancer patients. The study was designed to assess the relationships and possible T-cell exchange between tumor, surrounding tissue and draining lymph node repertoires in human breast cancer. Study-level results and caveats: Tumor T-cell repertoires showed less diversity than lymph node repertoires and more diversity than nontumor tissue repertoires, and tumor T-cell repertoires showed preferential V and J gene usage. The data were judged consistent with most tumor T cells deriving from the lymph node and then expanding within tumor tissue. The similarity between tumor and nontumor tissue repertoires was significantly greater in luminal-like breast cancer than in basal-like breast cancer. Rather than being directly demonstrated, the conclusion that tumor T cells originate in lymph nodes was presented as consistent with a hypothesis.

Based on the germline V gene (reference sequence), the CDR1 and CDR2 sequences are DFQATT and SNEGSKA. Taken from cysteine to phenylalanine, the CDR3 has 14 residues. Of all the DNA, just the CDR3 is kept, 42 bases in frame from base 1. The germline V end is reduced by 0 bases and the J end by 8 bases; junction bases left unmatched: 3. Concerning this clonotype itself: Its antigen is not yet known. No base quality information exists; no much larger clone differs at one position.

The sequencing machine was an Illumina HiSeq 2000. Multiplex PCR amplification was used to generate the TCR beta chain libraries. The amplified TCR beta chain products were analyzed by high-throughput sequencing. In TCRdb, the public reads were trimmed at Q25 with fastp and aligned with MiXCR, with productive beta chains retained. Entries are consolidated by CDR3 protein sequence, retaining the most common genes and DNA. The sample contains about 66,000 distinct CDR3 sequences, around two fifths of them found a single time. The ten largest clones add up to over 7.5% of the sample. Material for sequencing was breast tumor tissue. This receptor chain uses TRBV20-1 and TRBJ1-6; TRBD1 lines up with 8 middle nucleotides. This TCR was sampled from a female donor with breast cancer. Some clones in this sample may be carry-over from other donors' samples. The CDR3 is CSARDQQGDSPLHF. The base sequence is TGCAGTGCTAGAGATCAACAGGGGGATTCACCCCTCCACTTT.